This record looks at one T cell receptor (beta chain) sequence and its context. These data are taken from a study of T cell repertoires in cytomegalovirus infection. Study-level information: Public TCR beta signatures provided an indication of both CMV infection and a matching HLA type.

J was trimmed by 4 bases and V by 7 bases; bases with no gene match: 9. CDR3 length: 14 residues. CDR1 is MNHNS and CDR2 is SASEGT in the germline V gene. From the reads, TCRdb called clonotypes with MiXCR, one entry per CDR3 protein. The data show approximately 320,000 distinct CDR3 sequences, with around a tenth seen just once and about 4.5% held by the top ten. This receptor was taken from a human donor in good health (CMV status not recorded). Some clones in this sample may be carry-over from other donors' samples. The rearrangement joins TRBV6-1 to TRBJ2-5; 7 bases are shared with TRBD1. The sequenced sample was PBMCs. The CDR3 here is CASTELGTVETQYF. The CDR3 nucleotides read TGTGCCAGCACCGAGCTTGGGACAGTAGAGACCCAGTACTTC.